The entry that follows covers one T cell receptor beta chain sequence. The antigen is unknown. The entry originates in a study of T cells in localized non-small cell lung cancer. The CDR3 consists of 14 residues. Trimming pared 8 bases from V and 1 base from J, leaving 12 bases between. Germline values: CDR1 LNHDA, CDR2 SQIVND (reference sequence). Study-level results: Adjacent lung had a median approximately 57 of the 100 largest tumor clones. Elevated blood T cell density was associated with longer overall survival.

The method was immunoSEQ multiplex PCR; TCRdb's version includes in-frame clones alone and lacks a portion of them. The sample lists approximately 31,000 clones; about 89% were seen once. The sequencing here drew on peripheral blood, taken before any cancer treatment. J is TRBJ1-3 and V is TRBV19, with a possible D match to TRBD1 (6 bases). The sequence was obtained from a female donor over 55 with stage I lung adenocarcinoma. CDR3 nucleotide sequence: TGTGCCAGTCACCCCAGGGGTTCTGGAAACACCATATATTTT. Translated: CASHPRGSGNTIYF.